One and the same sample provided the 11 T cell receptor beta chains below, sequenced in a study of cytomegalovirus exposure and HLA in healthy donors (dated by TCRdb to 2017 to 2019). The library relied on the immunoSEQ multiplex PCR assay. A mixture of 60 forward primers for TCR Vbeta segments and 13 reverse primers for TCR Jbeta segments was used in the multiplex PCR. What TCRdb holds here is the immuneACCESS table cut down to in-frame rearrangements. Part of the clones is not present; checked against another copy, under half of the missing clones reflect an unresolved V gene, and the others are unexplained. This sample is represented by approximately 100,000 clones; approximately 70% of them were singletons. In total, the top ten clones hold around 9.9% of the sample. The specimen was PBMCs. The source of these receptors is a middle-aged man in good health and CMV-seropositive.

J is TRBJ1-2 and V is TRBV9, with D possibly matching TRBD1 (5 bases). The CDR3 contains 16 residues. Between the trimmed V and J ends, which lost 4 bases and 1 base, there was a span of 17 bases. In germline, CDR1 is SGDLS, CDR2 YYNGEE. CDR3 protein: CASSNNLAGDNYGYTF. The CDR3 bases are TGTGCCAGCAGCAATAACCTGGCGGGGGATAACTATGGCTACACCTTC. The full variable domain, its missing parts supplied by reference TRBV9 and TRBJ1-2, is DSGVTQTPKHLITATGQRVTLRCSPRSGDLSVYWYQQSLDQGLQFLIQYYNGEERAKGNILERFSAQQFPDLHSELNLSSLELGDSALYFCASSNNLAGDNYGYTFGSGTRLTVV.

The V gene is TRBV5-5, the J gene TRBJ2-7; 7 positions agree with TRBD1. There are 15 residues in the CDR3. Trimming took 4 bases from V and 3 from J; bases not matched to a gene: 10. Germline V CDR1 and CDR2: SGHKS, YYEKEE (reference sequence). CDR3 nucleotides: TGTGCCAGCAGCAATATTCCGGGACAGTTCTACGAGCAGTACTTC. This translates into CASSNIPGQFYEQYF.

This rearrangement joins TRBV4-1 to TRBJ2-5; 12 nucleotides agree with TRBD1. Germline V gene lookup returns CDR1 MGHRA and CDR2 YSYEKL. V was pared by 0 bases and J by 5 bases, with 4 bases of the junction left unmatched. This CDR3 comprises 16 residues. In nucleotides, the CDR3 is TGCGCCAGCAGCCAAGATGGGGACAGGGGGCGGGAGACCCAGTACTTC. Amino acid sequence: CASSQDGDRGRETQYF.

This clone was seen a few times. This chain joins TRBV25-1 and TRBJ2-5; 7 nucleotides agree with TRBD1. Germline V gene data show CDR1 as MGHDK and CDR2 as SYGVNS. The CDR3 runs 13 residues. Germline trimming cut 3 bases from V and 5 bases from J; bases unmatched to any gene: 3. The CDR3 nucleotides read TGTGCCAGCAGTGATAAGGGGGCGGAGACCCAGTACTTC. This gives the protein CASSDKGAETQYF.

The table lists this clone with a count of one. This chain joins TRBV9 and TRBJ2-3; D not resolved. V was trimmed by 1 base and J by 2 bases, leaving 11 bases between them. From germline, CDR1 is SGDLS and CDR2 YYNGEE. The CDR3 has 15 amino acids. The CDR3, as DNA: TGTGCCAGCAGCGTATCCTCGGTTTCCACAGATACGCAGTATTTT. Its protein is CASSVSSVSTDTQYF. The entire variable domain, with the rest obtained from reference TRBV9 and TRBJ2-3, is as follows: DSGVTQTPKHLITATGQRVTLRCSPRSGDLSVYWYQQSLDQGLQFLIQYYNGEERAKGNILERFSAQQFPDLHSELNLSSLELGDSALYFCASSVSSVSTDTQYFGPGTRLTVL.

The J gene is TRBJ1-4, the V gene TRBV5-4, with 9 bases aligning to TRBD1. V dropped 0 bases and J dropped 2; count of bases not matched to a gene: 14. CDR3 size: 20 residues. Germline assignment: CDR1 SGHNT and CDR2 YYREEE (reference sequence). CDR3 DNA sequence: TGTGCCAGCAGCTTGGTGTCCGGGACAGGGAGGTTTTCTACTAATGAAAAACTGTTTTTT. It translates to CASSLVSGTGRFSTNEKLFF.

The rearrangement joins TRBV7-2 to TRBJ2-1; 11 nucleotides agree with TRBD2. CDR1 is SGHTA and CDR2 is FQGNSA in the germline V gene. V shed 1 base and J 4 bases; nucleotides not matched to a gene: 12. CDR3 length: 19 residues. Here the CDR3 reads CASSLVPSASGRYYNEQFF. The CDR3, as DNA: TGTGCCAGCAGCTTAGTTCCCTCGGCTAGCGGGAGGTATTACAATGAGCAGTTCTTC.

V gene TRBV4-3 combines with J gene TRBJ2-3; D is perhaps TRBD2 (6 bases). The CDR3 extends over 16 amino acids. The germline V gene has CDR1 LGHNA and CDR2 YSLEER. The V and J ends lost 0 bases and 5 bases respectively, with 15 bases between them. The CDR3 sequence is CASSQEGTRGGDTQYF. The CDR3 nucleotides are TGCGCCAGCAGCCAAGAAGGGACTCGAGGAGGAGATACGCAGTATTTT.

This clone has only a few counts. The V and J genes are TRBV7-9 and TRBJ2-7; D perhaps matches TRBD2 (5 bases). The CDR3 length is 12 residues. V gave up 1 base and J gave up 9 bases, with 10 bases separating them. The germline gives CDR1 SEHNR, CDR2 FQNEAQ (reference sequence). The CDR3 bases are TGTGCCAGCAGCTTAGAGGAGGTAGGGCAGTACTTC. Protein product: CASSLEEVGQYF. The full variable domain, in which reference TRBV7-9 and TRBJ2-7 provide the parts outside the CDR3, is DTGVSQNPRHKITKRGQNVTFRCDPISEHNRLYWYRQTLGQGPEFLTYFQNEAQLEKSRLLSDRFSAERPKGSFSTLEIQRTEQGDSAMYLCASSLEEVGQYFGPGTRLTVT.

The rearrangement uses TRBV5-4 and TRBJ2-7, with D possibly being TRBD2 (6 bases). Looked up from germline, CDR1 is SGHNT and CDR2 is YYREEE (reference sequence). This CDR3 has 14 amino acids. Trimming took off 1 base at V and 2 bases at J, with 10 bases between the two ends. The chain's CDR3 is CASSLRGRTYEQYV. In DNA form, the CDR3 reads TGTGCCAGCAGCTTGCGTGGGAGGACCTACGAGCAGTACGTC.

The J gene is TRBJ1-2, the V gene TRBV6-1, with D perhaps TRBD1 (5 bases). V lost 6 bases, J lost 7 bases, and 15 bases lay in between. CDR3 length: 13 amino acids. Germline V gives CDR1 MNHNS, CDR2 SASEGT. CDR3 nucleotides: TGTGCCAGCAGAGGTTCAGCCGGGGGTGGCTACACCTTC. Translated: CASRGSAGGGYTF.